The T cell receptor beta chain under discussion was sequenced for a study of CD8 T cells in ankylosing spondylitis. Overall study findings and caveats: A subset of motif variants has previously been described in the synovial fluid and blood of reactive arthritis. What appeared characteristic of ankylosing spondylitis blood was a TCR beta motif of several highly homologous variants. Disease-linked clones reportedly concentrated significantly in matched ankylosing spondylitis synovial fluid.

Notes on this clonotype: Its antigen is undetermined.

TCRdb used MiXCR to reprocess the 5' RACE reads, holding one entry per CDR3 protein. The profile shows a few hundred thousand distinct CDR3 sequences, 6.5% to 10% of them singletons. The junction had 4 bases not matched to a gene; V was cut back by 2 bases and J by 1 base. This CDR3 contains 15 residues. The germline V gene has CDR1 MDHEN and CDR2 SYDVKM. The receptor's source is a male donor with ankylosing spondylitis. Source material: blood, either unsorted or a sorted T cell fraction (not recorded which). The rearrangement uses TRBV28 and TRBJ2-5; 7 bases match TRBD2. CDR3 sequence (DNA): TGTGCCAGCAGTTTAGGGCTAGCGGTCCAAGAGACCCAGTACTTC. Translated: CASSLGLAVQETQYF.